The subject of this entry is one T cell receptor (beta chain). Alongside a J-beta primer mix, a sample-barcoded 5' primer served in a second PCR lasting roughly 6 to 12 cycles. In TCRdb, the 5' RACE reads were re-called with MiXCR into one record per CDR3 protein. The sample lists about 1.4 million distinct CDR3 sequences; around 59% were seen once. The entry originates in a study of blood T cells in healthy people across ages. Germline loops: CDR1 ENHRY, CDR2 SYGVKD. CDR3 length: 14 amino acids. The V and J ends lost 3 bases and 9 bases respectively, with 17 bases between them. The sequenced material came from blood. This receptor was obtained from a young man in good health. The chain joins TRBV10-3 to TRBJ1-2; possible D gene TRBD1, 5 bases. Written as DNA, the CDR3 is TGTGCCATCAGTGATGATTCCGGGACGCGAAGCTACACCTTC. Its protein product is CAISDDSGTRSYTF.